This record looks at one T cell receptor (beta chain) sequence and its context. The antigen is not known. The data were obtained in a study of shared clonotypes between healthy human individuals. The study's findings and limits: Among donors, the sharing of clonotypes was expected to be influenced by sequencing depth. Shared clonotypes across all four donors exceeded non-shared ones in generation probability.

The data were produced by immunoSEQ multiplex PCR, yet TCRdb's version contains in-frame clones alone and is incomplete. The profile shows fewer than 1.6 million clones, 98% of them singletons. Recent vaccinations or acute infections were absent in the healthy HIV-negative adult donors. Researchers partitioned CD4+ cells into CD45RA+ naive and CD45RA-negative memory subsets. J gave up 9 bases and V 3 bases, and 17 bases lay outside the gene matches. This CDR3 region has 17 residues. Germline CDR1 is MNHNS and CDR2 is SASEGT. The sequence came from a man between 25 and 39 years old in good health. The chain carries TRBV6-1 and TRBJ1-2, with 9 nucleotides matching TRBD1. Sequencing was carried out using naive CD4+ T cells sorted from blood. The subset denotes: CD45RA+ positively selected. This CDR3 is CASSDGTGTGTKDRYTF. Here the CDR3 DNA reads TGTGCCAGCAGTGACGGGACCGGGACAGGGACCAAGGACCGCTACACCTTC.